Below, 25 T cell receptor beta chains from the same sample are listed, as sequenced in a study of blood T cell repertoires in COVID-19. Sequenced by immunoSEQ multiplex PCR; TCRdb stores in-frame clones only, minus some. The sample lists about 330,000 clones; approximately 88% were seen once. Sequencing was done on a sample of PBMCs or T cells enriched from blood (not recorded which). The receptors stem from a man aged 25 to 40 who had recovered from COVID-19.

The chain carries TRBV29-1 and TRBJ1-2; 10 positions match TRBD1. CDR3 length equals 14 residues. Germline values: CDR1 SQVTM, CDR2 ANQGSEA. V gave up 2 bases and J gave up 6 bases; unmatched junction bases: 6. CDR3 nucleotides: TGCAGCGTTGAATCCGGGACAGGGGCTCATGGCTACACCTTC. Amino acid sequence: CSVESGTGAHGYTF.

The chain links TRBV19 to TRBJ1-4; maybe TRBD1 (6 bases). Trimming cost V 3 bases and J 3 bases, with 11 bases left between them. The CDR3 runs 15 residues. Germline V lookup: CDR1 LNHDA, CDR2 SQIVND (reference sequence). The CDR3 DNA follows: TGTGCCAGTAGTATTGGAAGACAGGCTAATGAAAAACTGTTTTTT. This encodes CASSIGRQANEKLFF.

The chain is built from TRBV6-4 and TRBJ2-3, with 7 bases matching TRBD2. The CDR3 is 15 residues long. Germline V gene lookup returns CDR1 MRHNA and CDR2 SNTAGT. V shed 5 bases and J 2 bases; nucleotides not matched to a gene: 7. The CDR3 region has the DNA TGTGCCAGCAGTTCAAGCGGGGTAATCACAGATACGCAGTATTTT. Protein: CASSSSGVITDTQYF.

The genes are TRBV27 and TRBJ1-2; weak D call: TRBD1 (6 bases). The CDR3 runs 12 residues. The germline V gene has CDR1 MNHEY and CDR2 SMNVEV (reference sequence). V lost 7 bases and J lost 2, with 8 bases in between. The CDR3 region has the DNA TGTGCCAGCAAGGGACAAAACTATGGCTACACCTTC. The encoded protein is CASKGQNYGYTF.

The chain recombines TRBV4-1 with TRBJ1-1, with 8 bases matching TRBD1. Germline-derived CDR1 and CDR2 are MGHRA and YSYEKL. The CDR3 has 17 residues. V shed 4 bases and J 1 base; nucleotides not matched to a gene: 11. CDR3 loop: CASSRSRAGGTNTEAFF. CDR3 bases: TGCGCCAGCAGCCGAAGTAGGGCAGGGGGCACGAACACTGAAGCTTTCTTT.

The chain has TRBV5-4 and TRBJ2-2, with D unresolved. The V and J ends lost 4 bases and 4 bases respectively, with 11 bases between them. The CDR3 has 14 amino acids. The germline CDR1 and CDR2 sequences are SGHNT and YYREEE (reference sequence). The CDR3 region has the DNA TGTGCCAGCAGCACCGAGAGTTCCACCGGGGAGCTGTTTTTT. Its protein is CASSTESSTGELFF. Using reference TRBV5-4 and TRBJ2-2 for the parts outside the CDR3, the full variable domain is ETGVTQSPTHLIKTRGQQVTLRCSSQSGHNTVSWYQQALGQGPQFIFQYYREEENGRGNFPPRFSGLQFPNYSSELNVNALELDDSALYLCASSTESSTGELFFGEGSRLTVL.

The gene calls are TRBV23-1 and TRBJ2-6; no reliable D call. TRBV23-1 falls under the ORF class, with uncertain function. The CDR3 length is 15 residues. V was trimmed by 0 bases and J by 11 bases, leaving 14 bases between them. CDR3 residues: CASSQSAAGSDVLTF. The CDR3 nucleotides are TGCGCCAGCAGTCAATCCGCGGCCGGTTCCGACGTCCTGACTTTC.

V and J are TRBV6-4 and TRBJ2-3, with TRBD1 matching 11 bases. This CDR3 is built from 18 residues. With V trimmed by 0 bases and J by 3 bases, 8 bases remained unmatched. In germline, CDR1 is MRHNA, CDR2 SNTAGT. In DNA form, the CDR3 reads TGTGCCAGCAGTGACTCGCCGGACAGGGGGCCCGGGACAGATACGCAGTATTTT. Residues: CASSDSPDRGPGTDTQYF.

This clone was observed once. V usage is TRBV7-7 and J usage is TRBJ2-1; D ambiguous. The CDR3 loop spans 19 amino acids. Germline values: CDR1 SSHAT, CDR2 FNYEAQ (reference sequence). V lost 5 bases, J lost 6 bases, and 29 bases lay in between. CDR3 protein: CASSVAYCLSPPRCNEQFF. The CDR3 coding sequence is TGTGCCAGCAGCGTTGCGTATTGTTTGTCCCCCCCGAGGTGCAATGAGCAGTTCTTC. Supplemented by reference TRBV7-7 and TRBJ2-1, the full variable domain reads GAGVSQSPRYKVTKRGQDVTLRCDPISSHATLYWYQQALGQGPEFLTYFNYEAQPDKSGLPSDRFSAERPEGSISTLTIQRTEQRDSAMYRCASSVAYCLSPPRCNEQFFGPGTRLTVL.

This clone was seen just once. V is TRBV9 and J is TRBJ2-6, with a possible D match to TRBD1 (6 bases). The CDR3 extends over 17 amino acids. Germline lookup yields CDR1 SGDLS and CDR2 YYNGEE. V lost 0 bases, J lost 4 bases, and 14 bases lay in between. In nucleotides, the CDR3 is TGTGCCAGCAGCGTAGACAGGGAGATGGGCGGGGCCAACGTCCTGACTTTC. As protein: CASSVDREMGGANVLTF.

The V gene is TRBV23-1, the J gene TRBJ1-1, with 9 bases lining up with TRBD1. TRBV23-1 is treated as an ORF (open reading frame) with a function not yet certain. CDR3 length: 14 residues. The V gene end was trimmed by 3 bases and the J gene end by 9 bases; junction bases not matched to a gene: 8. The CDR3, as DNA: TGCGCCAGCAGTCACCCCGACAGGGGGGACCAAGCTTTCTTT. Translating it yields CASSHPDRGDQAFF.

The V call is TRBV30, the J call TRBJ1-5; 10 bases agree with TRBD1. The V gene's germline CDR1 is GTSNPN and CDR2 SVGIG (reference sequence). This CDR3 comprises 15 residues. V dropped 3 bases and J dropped 2; count of bases not matched to a gene: 4. The CDR3 nucleotides read TGTGCCTGGAGCCTGGGACAGGGGCGCAATCAGCCCCAGCATTTT. Protein product: CAWSLGQGRNQPQHF. The variable domain in full, completed from reference TRBV30 and TRBJ1-5, reads SQTIHQWPATLVQPVGSPLSLECTVEGTSNPNLYWYRQAAGRGLQLLFYSVGIGQISSEVPQNLSASRPQDRQFILSSKKLLLSDSGFYLCAWSLGQGRNQPQHFGDGTRLSIL.

The genes are TRBV6-5 and TRBJ2-7, with unresolved D. V lost 0 bases, J lost 0 bases, and 12 bases lay in between. The CDR3 covers 16 residues. Germline CDR1 reads MNHEY; CDR2 reads SVGAGI. CDR3 amino acids: CASSYSQVLSSYEQYF. DNA for the CDR3: TGTGCCAGCAGTTACTCGCAGGTCTTGAGCTCCTACGAGCAGTACTTC.

The chain employs TRBV15 and TRBJ2-5, with 7 bases aligning to TRBD1. The CDR3 loop spans 15 amino acids. Looked up from germline, CDR1 is LNHNV and CDR2 is YYDKDF (reference sequence). The junction had 15 bases not matched to a gene; V was cut back by 1 base and J by 13 bases. The CDR3 DNA follows: TGTGCCACCAGCAGAGCTGGGACAGAGAAGAGAATGGGGTACTTC. It specifies CATSRAGTEKRMGYF.

V gene TRBV28 combines with J gene TRBJ1-5; the D is unclear. The CDR3 length is 14 residues. Trimming stripped 3 bases from V and 1 base from J, with 7 bases between. Germline values: CDR1 MDHEN, CDR2 SYDVKM. The CDR3 sequence is CASSLRASNQPQHF. The CDR3 DNA follows: TGTGCCAGCAGTTTGAGAGCGAGCAATCAGCCCCAGCATTTT.

The chain employs TRBV10-3 and TRBJ1-3; 9 nucleotides agree with TRBD1. The CDR3 has 17 amino acids. J gave up 3 bases and V 4 bases, and 10 bases lay outside the gene matches. CDR1 and CDR2 (germline): ENHRY, SYGVKD. DNA for the CDR3: TGTGCCATCAGTGTTGCCCCACAGGGGGCTAATGGAAACACCATATATTTT. Amino acid sequence: CAISVAPQGANGNTIYF.

This clone was observed a single time. The V gene is TRBV11-2, the J gene TRBJ2-3, with D possibly matching TRBD1 (5 bases). This CDR3 comprises 15 residues. The germline V gene has CDR1 SGHAT and CDR2 FQNNGV. The V and J ends lost 5 bases and 10 bases respectively, with 22 bases between them. The CDR3 sequence: CASSLRKGYGEAQYF. Here the CDR3 DNA reads TGTGCCAGCAGCCTCCGTAAGGGGTACGGTGAAGCGCAGTATTTT. Based on the CDR3 plus reference TRBV11-2 and TRBJ2-3, the full variable domain is EAGVAQSPRYKIIEKRQSVAFWCNPISGHATLYWYQQILGQGPKLLIQFQNNGVVDDSQLPKDRFSAERLKGVDSTLKIQPAKLEDSAVYLCASSLRKGYGEAQYFGPGTRLTVL.

The J gene is TRBJ1-4, the V gene TRBV2, with TRBD1 identical over 8 bases. CDR1 and CDR2 from the germline V gene are SNHLY and FYNNEI. This CDR3 spans 14 amino acids. Trimming at V came to 4 bases and at J to 10 bases, leaving 8 bases not matched to a gene. CDR3 bases: TGTGCCAGCAGTGTCTTGACAGGGGAGGGAAAACTGTTTTTT. Amino acids: CASSVLTGEGKLFF.

The table lists this clone with a count of one. The chain has TRBV5-1 and TRBJ2-3; 7 positions agree with TRBD2. This CDR3 has 19 amino acids. The ends lost 4 bases at V and 2 bases at J; junction bases unmatched: 19. CDR1 and CDR2 from the germline V gene are SGHRS and YFSETQ. The CDR3, as DNA: TGCGCCAGCAGCCCATGGGGCGCAGGCATCCTAGCGGTCACAGATACGCAGTATTTT. This codes for CASSPWGAGILAVTDTQYF. The complete variable domain, with remaining parts taken from reference TRBV5-1 and TRBJ2-3, reads KAGVTQTPRYLIKTRGQQVTLSCSPISGHRSVSWYQQTPGQGLQFLFEYFSETQRNKGNFPGRFSGRQFSNSRSEMNVSTLELGDSALYLCASSPWGAGILAVTDTQYFGPGTRLTVL.

This sequence joins TRBV19 and TRBJ1-2, with D tentatively TRBD1 (6 bases). V lost 3 bases to trimming and J lost 7 bases, with 12 bases between them. This CDR3 is 13 amino acids long. CDR1 and CDR2 from the germline V gene are LNHDA and SQIVND (reference sequence). The CDR3 bases are TGTGCCAGTAGTATCTCGACAGGTCGTGGCTACACCTTC. It codes for CASSISTGRGYTF. The whole variable domain, filled in from reference TRBV19 and TRBJ1-2, reads DGGITQSPKYLFRKEGQNVTLSCEQNLNHDAMYWYRQDPGQGLRLIYYSQIVNDFQKGDIAEGYSVSREKKESFPLTVTSAQKNPTAFYLCASSISTGRGYTFGSGTRLTVV.

In DNA form, the CDR3 reads TGTGCCAGCAGCTTAGCGGGGCCCTACGAGCAGTACTTC. Translating it yields CASSLAGPYEQYF. The V and J genes are TRBV7-8 and TRBJ2-7; D is perhaps TRBD1 (5 bases). Trimming cost V 0 bases and J 2 bases, with 5 bases left between them. CDR1 is SGHVS and CDR2 is FQNEAQ in the germline V gene. This CDR3 contains 13 residues.

The V gene is TRBV28, the J gene TRBJ1-4, with D possibly being TRBD1 (5 bases). V was shortened by 3 bases and J by 5 bases, with 10 bases between the two germline ends. Germline V gene data show CDR1 as MDHEN and CDR2 as SYDVKM. CDR3 length equals 14 residues. The chain's CDR3 is CASSFFQGNEKLFF. The CDR3 DNA reads TGTGCCAGCAGTTTTTTTCAGGGAAATGAAAAACTGTTTTTT. Complete variable domain (other parts from reference TRBV28 and TRBJ1-4): DVKVTQSSRYLVKRTGEKVFLECVQDMDHENMFWYRQDPGLGLRLIYFSYDVKMKEKGDIPEGYSVSREKKERFSLILESASTNQTSMYLCASSFFQGNEKLFFGSGTQLSVL.

This chain joins TRBV15 and TRBJ2-3, with TRBD2 matching over 9 bases. V was pared by 1 base and J by 0 bases, with 5 bases of the junction left unmatched. The germline CDR1 and CDR2 sequences are LNHNV and YYDKDF (reference sequence). This CDR3 is 17 amino acids long. This CDR3 reads CATSRGRLAGSTDTQYF. CDR3 nucleotides: TGTGCCACCAGCAGAGGGAGGCTAGCGGGGAGCACAGATACGCAGTATTTT.

The V gene is TRBV28, the J gene TRBJ1-5, with D possibly being TRBD1 (6 bases). The germline V gene encodes CDR1 MDHEN and CDR2 SYDVKM. This CDR3 contains 15 residues. The V gene lost 5 bases and the J gene lost 10 bases, with 21 bases spanning the gap. The CDR3 is CASSTRNRARKPQHF. In DNA, the CDR3 is TGTGCCAGCAGTACACGTAACAGGGCCAGAAAACCCCAGCATTTT.

A single count supports this clone. The chain is built from TRBV28 and TRBJ1-2; D might be TRBD1 (5 bases). Germline V gene sequence: CDR1 MDHEN, CDR2 SYDVKM. Trimming cost V 5 bases and J 2 bases, with 18 bases left between them. There are 16 residues in the CDR3. DNA for the CDR3: TGTGCCAGCAGTGTTCCACAGGTTGGACAAAACTATGGCTACACCTTC. Translating it yields CASSVPQVGQNYGYTF.